These 22 T cell receptor beta chains came from one sample sequenced in a study of T cells and copy number aberrations in small-cell lung cancer. Method: immunoSEQ multiplex PCR; TCRdb's copy keeps in-frame clones and lacks some. This table has over a thousand clones, around 82% appearing once. The specimen was normal tissue next to the tumor. All receptors derive from a man between 60 and 75 years old with small cell lung cancer.

The chain combines TRBV28 with TRBJ2-7; weak D call: TRBD2 (5 bases). V was trimmed by 4 bases and J by 2 bases, leaving 6 bases between them. The germline gives CDR1 MDHEN, CDR2 SYDVKM. The CDR3 is made up of 12 amino acids. CDR3 amino acids: CASSSGTYEQYF. CDR3 bases: TGTGCCAGCAGTTCGGGAACCTACGAGCAGTACTTC.

The table lists this clone with a count of one. The chain has TRBV5-1 and TRBJ2-4; 10 bases map to TRBD1. Per the germline V gene, CDR1 is SGHRS and CDR2 is YFSETQ. Trimming cost V 4 bases and J 3 bases; bases outside gene matches: 4. The CDR3 is 15 amino acids. The CDR3 loop is CASSTGQGDKNIQYF. The CDR3 DNA sequence: TGCGCCAGCAGCACCGGACAGGGGGACAAAAACATTCAGTACTTC.

The V gene is TRBV4-2, the J gene TRBJ1-1; D is unclear. CDR3 length: 14 amino acids. Germline V gives CDR1 LGHNA, CDR2 YNFKEQ. Trimming pared 0 bases from V and 4 bases from J, leaving 9 bases between. The CDR3 nucleotides are TGTGCCAGCAGCCAAGATCCGTCCCCCACTGAAGCTTTCTTT. Translated, it gives CASSQDPSPTEAFF.

The gene calls are TRBV9 and TRBJ2-7; weak D call: TRBD1 (5 bases). CDR3 size: 13 residues. Germline loops: CDR1 SGDLS, CDR2 YYNGEE. The V end was cut by 1 base, the J end by 6 bases, with 11 bases between. This CDR3 reads CASSVTSQGEQYF. The CDR3, as DNA: TGTGCCAGCAGCGTAACTTCTCAGGGCGAGCAGTACTTC.

The chain joins TRBV4-2 to TRBJ2-7; weak D call: TRBD2 (6 bases). The V end lost 0 bases, the J end lost 7 bases, and 13 bases lay between the germline ends. The CDR3 consists of 14 residues. Germline CDR1 LGHNA, CDR2 YNFKEQ. CDR3 nucleotide sequence: TGTGCCAGCAGCCAAGAAGTGGTCGGGGGAGAGCAGTACTTC. This sequence encodes CASSQEVVGGEQYF.

This chain joins TRBV13 and TRBJ2-4, with D possibly being TRBD1 (5 bases). The germline CDR1 and CDR2 sequences are PRHDT and FYEKMQ (reference sequence). The V gene lost 6 bases and the J gene lost 10 bases, with 16 bases spanning the gap. CDR3 length: 13 amino acids. Here the CDR3 reads CASRGPGSYIQYF. The CDR3 coding sequence is TGTGCCAGCAGGGGGCCTGGCAGCTATATTCAGTACTTC.

This clone has a handful of counts. The DNA for the CDR3 is TGCAGCGTGGAGGGGATAGGGGTTGAAAAACTGTTTTTT. Translating it yields CSVEGIGVEKLFF. The chain links TRBV29-1 to TRBJ1-4; a possible D gene is TRBD1 (5 bases). Germline V gene sequence: CDR1 SQVTM, CDR2 ANQGSEA. The V end was cut by 6 bases, the J end by 7 bases, with 15 bases between. This CDR3 spans 13 amino acids.

CDR3 amino acids: CASGVNNYRETQYF. The CDR3 DNA reads TGTGCCAGTGGGGTGAACAACTATCGGGAGACCCAGTACTTC. This chain connects TRBV19 to TRBJ2-5, with D unclear. In germline, CDR1 is LNHDA, CDR2 SQIVND (reference sequence). The V gene lost 8 bases and the J gene lost 5 bases, with 18 bases spanning the gap. The CDR3 is 14 residues long.

The CDR3 region has the DNA TGTGCCAGCAGTGGGGGTGATGGAAACACCATATATTTT. Protein sequence: CASSGGDGNTIYF. The chain has TRBV2 and TRBJ1-3; D not resolved. The V gene lost 4 bases and the J gene lost 3 bases, with 7 bases spanning the gap. The CDR3 has 13 residues. CDR1 is SNHLY and CDR2 is FYNNEI in the germline V gene. Drawing the rest from reference TRBV2 and TRBJ1-3, the complete variable domain is EPEVTQTPSHQVTQMGQEVILRCVPISNHLYFYWYRQILGQKVEFLVSFYNNEISEKSEIFDDQFSVERPDGSNFTLKIRSTKLEDSAMYFCASSGGDGNTIYFGEGSWLTVV.

V usage is TRBV6-1 and J usage is TRBJ1-5; D is uncertain. Per germline, CDR1 MNHNS and CDR2 SASEGT. The CDR3 covers 12 residues. Between the trimmed V and J ends, which lost 8 bases and 5 bases, there was a span of 10 bases. This CDR3 is CASVVGDQPQHF. CDR3 nucleotides: TGTGCCAGCGTCGTAGGTGATCAGCCCCAGCATTTT.

The sample holds a few counts of this clone. The chain has TRBV5-1 and TRBJ1-3; D is undetermined. V was trimmed by 0 bases and J by 0 bases, leaving 4 bases between them. The CDR3 sequence is 14 residues long. Germline V gives CDR1 SGHRS, CDR2 YFSETQ. The CDR3 sequence: CASSLVGSGNTIYF. The CDR3 coding sequence is TGCGCCAGCAGCTTGGTGGGCTCTGGAAACACCATATATTTT.

This rearrangement joins TRBV4-1 to TRBJ1-1; D not certain. The germline CDR1 and CDR2 sequences are MGHRA and YSYEKL. V was pared by 5 bases and J by 1 base, with 14 bases between. The CDR3 has 15 residues. CDR3 amino acids: CASSELGSGNTEAFF. In DNA, the CDR3 is TGCGCCAGCAGCGAACTAGGGTCCGGGAACACTGAAGCTTTCTTT.

The table lists this clone with a count of one. This chain joins TRBV28 and TRBJ2-1; D may be TRBD1 (5 bases). The ends were cut back, 3 bases at V and 6 bases at J, with 6 bases in the middle. The CDR3 extends over 12 amino acids. Germline CDR1 reads MDHEN; CDR2 reads SYDVKM. CDR3 sequence: CASSFTGNEQFF. CDR3 nucleotide sequence: TGTGCCAGCAGTTTCACAGGCAATGAGCAGTTCTTC.

Regarding this clone: At one boundary the junction diverges from the germline segment, which might be a read error. The chain has TRBV13 and TRBJ2-3; perhaps TRBD2 as D (5 bases). Germline values: CDR1 PRHDT, CDR2 FYEKMQ (reference sequence). The CDR3 extends over 13 amino acids. This chain's CDR3 is CAGRRGSTDTQYF. DNA for the CDR3: TGTGCCGGCAGACGCGGGAGCACAGATACGCAGTATTTT. The full variable domain, rest sourced from reference TRBV13 and TRBJ2-3, is AAGVIQSPRHLIKEKRETATLKCYPIPRHDTVYWYQQGPGQDPQFLISFYEKMQSDKGSIPDRFSAQQFSDYHSELNMSSLELGDSALYFCAGRRGSTDTQYFGPGTRLTVL.

J is TRBJ2-1 and V is TRBV27; TRBD1 matches 9 bases. V was pared by 5 bases and J by 7 bases, with 9 bases of the junction left unmatched. The germline V gene encodes CDR1 MNHEY and CDR2 SMNVEV (reference sequence). CDR3 length: 15 amino acids. The CDR3 protein is CASSHGQGKLNEQFF. The DNA of the CDR3 is TGTGCCAGCAGTCACGGACAGGGGAAGTTGAATGAGCAGTTCTTC.

The gene calls are TRBV11-2 and TRBJ2-3, with no clear D. The CDR3 has 13 amino acids. The V end was cut by 1 base, the J end by 4 bases, with 6 bases between. The germline V gene has CDR1 SGHAT and CDR2 FQNNGV. The CDR3 DNA reads TGTGCCAGCAGCTTAGTTAACTCAGATACGCAGTATTTT. Residues: CASSLVNSDTQYF.

This sequence joins TRBV6-5 and TRBJ2-3; TRBD1 matches at 8 bases. Germline loops: CDR1 MNHEY, CDR2 SVGAGI. The CDR3 covers 13 residues. J gave up 3 bases and V 8 bases, and 4 bases lay outside the gene matches. The CDR3 DNA reads as TGTGCCAGCTCAGGGGGCTTAACAGATACGCAGTATTTT. Amino acids: CASSGGLTDTQYF.

The V and J genes are TRBV30 and TRBJ2-2; 9 bases agree with TRBD2. Trimming at V came to 1 base and at J to 3 bases, leaving 3 bases not matched to a gene. Germline CDR1 reads GTSNPN; CDR2 reads SVGIG (reference sequence). This CDR3 region has 15 residues. CDR3 nucleotides: TGTGCCTGGAGTGGTAGCGGGAGAGACACCGGGGAGCTGTTTTTT. Encoded protein: CAWSGSGRDTGELFF. Based on the CDR3 plus reference TRBV30 and TRBJ2-2, the full variable domain is SQTIHQWPATLVQPVGSPLSLECTVEGTSNPNLYWYRQAAGRGLQLLFYSVGIGQISSEVPQNLSASRPQDRQFILSSKKLLLSDSGFYLCAWSGSGRDTGELFFGEGSRLTVL.

The V call is TRBV6-5, the J call TRBJ1-1; TRBD1 agrees at 9 bases. The trim removed 4 bases at V and 3 bases at J, leaving 3 bases unmatched. Looked up from germline, CDR1 is MNHEY and CDR2 is SVGAGI. This CDR3 has 14 residues. The CDR3: CASSSRTGDTEAFF. For the CDR3, the DNA is TGTGCCAGCAGTTCACGGACAGGGGACACTGAAGCTTTCTTT.

This clone appeared a few times. This sample also contains other DNA sequences that code for the same CDR3. J is TRBJ2-2 and V is TRBV27; D is undetermined. Germline lookup yields CDR1 MNHEY and CDR2 SMNVEV (reference sequence). The CDR3 totals 13 residues. With 3 bases removed from V and 2 bases from J, the gap between germline ends came to 4 bases. The CDR3 protein is CASSFPNTGELFF. For the CDR3, the DNA is TGTGCCAGCAGTTTTCCTAACACCGGGGAGCTGTTTTTT.

This sequence joins TRBV6-5 and TRBJ2-7; D is perhaps TRBD1 or TRBD2 (5 bases each). CDR1 and CDR2 from the germline V gene are MNHEY and SVGAGI. The CDR3 is made up of 14 amino acids. V lost 8 bases to trimming and J lost 0 bases, with 14 bases between them. The CDR3 DNA is TGTGCCAGCCACTCTCCCGGGGCCTCCTACGAGCAGTACTTC. Translated: CASHSPGASYEQYF.

The V gene is TRBV19, the J gene TRBJ1-1; D uncertain. Trimming removed 6 bases from V and 3 bases from J, with 20 bases in between. This CDR3 region has 16 residues. Germline lookup yields CDR1 LNHDA and CDR2 SQIVND (reference sequence). CDR3 in amino acids: CASRFTFGSTDTEAFF. CDR3 DNA: TGTGCCAGTAGGTTTACTTTCGGGTCTACGGACACTGAAGCTTTCTTT.